These 8 T cell receptor beta chains came from one sample sequenced in a study of hypomethylating agent response in myelodysplastic syndrome. Assay: immunoSEQ multiplex PCR; the TCRdb copy retains only in-frame clones and omits some. The table shows a few thousand clones, with 82% occurring only once. This sample comprised bone marrow, obtained before or after starting hypomethylating agent treatment for myelodysplastic syndrome (not recorded which). The receptors derive from a human donor with myelodysplastic syndrome.

V and J are TRBV19 and TRBJ2-7; perhaps D is TRBD1 or TRBD2 (5 bases each). Trimming pared 5 bases from V and 0 bases from J, leaving 14 bases between. There are 15 residues in the CDR3. Looked up from germline, CDR1 is LNHDA and CDR2 is SQIVND (reference sequence). DNA for the CDR3: TGTGCCAGTAGTGACGGGGCAGGGAGCTCCTACGAGCAGTACTTC. Protein product: CASSDGAGSSYEQYF. Full variable domain (rest looked up from reference TRBV19 and TRBJ2-7): DGGITQSPKYLFRKEGQNVTLSCEQNLNHDAMYWYRQDPGQGLRLIYYSQIVNDFQKGDIAEGYSVSREKKESFPLTVTSAQKNPTAFYLCASSDGAGSSYEQYFGPGTRLTVT.

This clone is a singleton in its sample. This chain uses TRBV7-8 with TRBJ1-6; TRBD1 agrees at 7 bases. From germline, CDR1 is SGHVS and CDR2 FQNEAQ. The CDR3 length is 14 residues. With V trimmed by 5 bases and J by 7 bases, 5 bases remained unmatched. This chain's CDR3 is CASSAGQTNSPLHF. CDR3 DNA: TGTGCCAGCAGCGCGGGACAGACCAATTCACCCCTCCACTTT.

The CDR3 here is CASKGTRGRYEQYF. CDR3 sequence (DNA): TGTGCCAGCAAGGGGACTAGAGGACGCTACGAGCAGTACTTC. The chain couples TRBV6-5 to TRBJ2-7; 8 bases fit TRBD2. Unmatched junction bases numbered 8, after V lost 7 bases and J lost 3 bases. The germline V gene has CDR1 MNHEY and CDR2 SVGAGI. CDR3 length: 14 amino acids.

The chain has TRBV28 and TRBJ2-3, with TRBD1 matching 9 bases. The germline gives CDR1 MDHEN, CDR2 SYDVKM. This CDR3 has 15 residues. Trimming removed 2 bases from V and 6 bases from J; junction bases left unmatched: 6. Here the CDR3 reads CASSLPGQGLDTQYF. In DNA, the CDR3 is TGTGCCAGCAGTTTACCGGGACAGGGACTGGATACGCAGTATTTT.

CDR3 in DNA: TGTGCCAGCAGCGGGGAACAGGGGGCCCTAAACACCGGGGAGCTGTTTTTT. Translating gives CASSGEQGALNTGELFF. The chain recombines TRBV9 with TRBJ2-2, with 9 bases identical to TRBD1. Germline CDR1 SGDLS, CDR2 YYNGEE. This CDR3 has 17 residues. V trimming: 3 bases; J trimming: 2 bases; junction bases outside the gene matches: 8.

V gene TRBV11-3 combines with J gene TRBJ2-1, with TRBD2 matching 8 bases. V lost 2 bases and J lost 2; bases outside the gene matches: 2. Germline values: CDR1 SGHNT, CDR2 YENEEA. The CDR3 runs 15 residues. In DNA, the CDR3 is TGTGCCAGCAGCTTAACTAGCGGCACCTACAATGAGCAGTTCTTC. Amino acids: CASSLTSGTYNEQFF.

The chain links TRBV5-4 to TRBJ1-1; D ambiguous. From germline, CDR1 is SGHNT and CDR2 YYREEE (reference sequence). Trimming took off 0 bases at V and 4 bases at J, with 13 bases between the two ends. CDR3 size: 15 residues. CDR3 loop: CASSLVGGRATEAFF. The CDR3 coding sequence is TGTGCCAGCAGCTTGGTCGGCGGGAGGGCCACTGAAGCTTTCTTT.

CDR3 loop: CASSSSGQGNYGYTF. The DNA of the CDR3 is TGTGCCAGCAGTTCCTCCGGACAGGGGAACTATGGCTACACCTTC. The chain is built from TRBV28 and TRBJ1-2; 9 positions match TRBD1. This CDR3 comprises 15 residues. With 4 bases clipped from V and 2 bases from J, the junction kept 5 bases outside the gene matches. The germline V gene has CDR1 MDHEN and CDR2 SYDVKM.